The rows below give T cell receptor beta chains drawn from one sample of a study of cytomegalovirus exposure and HLA in healthy donors. Here immunoSEQ multiplex PCR was the method, and the copy in TCRdb shows in-frame clones only, minus some. The repertoire holds some 90,000 clones, with roughly 85% as singletons. The specimen sequenced was PBMCs. The receptors were sampled from a female donor in good health and CMV-seronegative. Each CDR3 is given with its conserved first and last residue. A D gene is named only where the DNA matches it firmly. Clone size is stated in some rows and not others, as once, few, many or a class when expanded.

size: -; length: 15; V: TRBV18; D: -; J: TRBJ2-3; CDR3: CASSPIAVTTDTQYF; DNA: TGTGCCAGCTCACCAATTGCGGTAACCACAGATACGCAGTATTTT
size: -; length: 14; V: TRBV7-9; D: TRBD2; J: TRBJ2-3; CDR3: CASSPRGGPDTQYF; DNA: TGTGCCAGCAGCCCTCGGGGGGGCCCAGATACGCAGTATTTT
size: -; length: 15; V: TRBV9; D: -; J: TRBJ2-1; CDR3: CASSVLSSGGHEQFF; DNA: TGTGCCAGCAGCGTTCTTTCCTCGGGGGGCCATGAGCAGTTCTTC
size: -; length: 12; V: TRBV28; D: -; J: TRBJ1-6; CDR3: CASSLQNSPLHF; DNA: TGTGCCAGCAGTTTGCAGAATTCACCCCTCCACTTT
size: few; length: 14; V: TRBV28; D: -; J: TRBJ1-2; CDR3: CASSVPTGPYGYTF; DNA: TGTGCCAGCAGCGTACCTACAGGGCCCTATGGCTACACCTTC
size: -; length: 18; V: TRBV7-8; D: TRBD2; J: TRBJ2-7; CDR3: CASSSGWLAGGDSYEQYF; DNA: TGTGCCAGCAGCTCGGGTTGGCTAGCGGGAGGGGACTCCTACGAGCAGTACTTC
size: -; length: 16; V: TRBV5-4; D: TRBD2; J: TRBJ2-5; CDR3: CASSSGAGGPGETQYF; DNA: TGTGCCAGCAGCTCCGGGGCGGGGGGGCCGGGAGAGACCCAGTACTTC
size: -; length: 14; V: TRBV4-1; D: -; J: TRBJ2-7; CDR3: CASSHLRGLSEQYF; DNA: TGCGCCAGCAGCCATTTACGCGGGTTATCCGAGCAGTACTTC
size: -; length: 15; V: TRBV6-1; D: -; J: TRBJ1-6; CDR3: CASNGPPTGSSPLHF; DNA: TGTGCCAGCAACGGCCCTCCGACAGGCTCTTCACCCCTCCACTTT
size: -; length: 16; V: TRBV29-1; D: TRBD1; J: TRBJ1-1; CDR3: CSVPYIMGQGRPEAFF; DNA: TGCAGCGTTCCCTACATCATGGGACAGGGGAGGCCTGAAGCTTTCTTT
size: -; length: 14; V: TRBV5-4; D: TRBD1; J: TRBJ1-4; CDR3: CASSFRGANEKLFF; DNA: TGTGCCAGCAGCTTCAGGGGGGCTAATGAAAAACTGTTTTTT